This T cell receptor (beta chain) was observed in a study of control samples from healthy donors and cancer patients. The CDR3 sequence is 14 residues long. Germline-derived CDR1 and CDR2 are SNHLY and FYNNEI. The junction had 7 bases not matched to a gene; V was cut back by 6 bases and J by 7 bases. The table came from immunoSEQ multiplex PCR; TCRdb's copy has only in-frame clones and leaves some out. The sample carries 90,000 to 150,000 clones, approximately 90% recorded once. V and J are TRBV2 and TRBJ1-5; 9 bases line up with TRBD1. Specimen: blood. The TCR originated in a man aged 35 to 55 in good health. This chain's CDR3 is CASSSGTGIQPQHF. Written as DNA, the CDR3 is TGTGCCAGCAGCTCCGGGACAGGGATCCAGCCCCAGCATTTT. The variable domain in full, with the rest retrieved from reference TRBV2 and TRBJ1-5, is EPEVTQTPSHQVTQMGQEVILRCVPISNHLYFYWYRQILGQKVEFLVSFYNNEISEKSEIFDDQFSVERPDGSNFTLKIRSTKLEDSAMYFCASSSGTGIQPQHFGDGTRLSIL.